The rows below give T cell receptor beta chains drawn from one sample of a study of Graves' ophthalmopathy and Graves' hyperthyroidism. TCRdb redid the calling of the multiplex PCR reads with MiXCR, one entry per CDR3 protein. The sample has about half a million distinct CDR3 sequences, 14% seen once. The specimen sequenced was blood. The receptors stem from a woman between 25 and 40 years old with Graves' ophthalmopathy. CDR3s leave out the opening cysteine and the closing phenylalanine or tryptophan. Each record gives: V gene, CDR3 protein.

>TRBV6-5
ASLYGLAGDLYEQY
>TRBV10-3
AISERGAGETQY
>TRBV12-3/TRBV12-4
ASSLGLPEAF
>TRBV20-1
SATTGGTEAF
>TRBV5-1
ASSLDLRDRVRTGELF
>TRBV11-1
ASSLRQGAGGANVLT
>TRBV20-1
SARQIGEGHAEAF
>TRBV11-2
ASTLDMGLYNEQF
>TRBV18
ASSPNGGPNEQY
>TRBV7-9
ASSSPNDYGYT
>TRBV6-5
ASSYRTGSYEQY
>TRBV5-1
ASSLGRPGLNYGYT
>TRBV6-5
VSCYSAGDDNQPQH
>TRBV3-1
ASSPGTGGIYEQY
>TRBV29-1
SVSAGLYGYT
>TRBV6-1
ASSEGLGILYEQY
>TRBV30
AWSRELNTGELF
>TRBV27
ASSLYTVGEAF
>TRBV13
ASSFVRELF
>TRBV11-2
ASSLGYPGGETQY
>TRBV19
ASSIEGGGPSYGYT
>TRBV19
ASSMSEWGGYT
>TRBV9
ASSQGRPNTGELF
>TRBV6-2/TRBV6-3
ASSYFGAEAF
>TRBV6-1
ASSAGTSEQTQY
>TRBV20-1
SPMERGEETQY
>TRBV28
ASSPPRGLGEQY
>TRBV7-9
ASSFGGWTEAF
>TRBV18
ASSPWTGSSYNSPLH
>TRBV20-1
SARARILSYDQY
>TRBV24-1
ATQRNWADGNTGELF
>TRBV6-2/TRBV6-3
ASSYAQGSNQPQH
>TRBV7-8
ASSSPGQGIHEQY
>TRBV11-2
ASSLSSGGAETQY
>TRBV28
ASRYRDRRGNQPQH
>TRBV6-4
ASSDSMGRDTGELF
>TRBV24-1
ATSDTVSYEQY
>TRBV3-1
ASSQGFPDPADIQY
>TRBV7-8
ASSEAVGGGNIQY
>TRBV5-1
ASSLERGGTEAF
>TRBV28
ASSLGTQNTEAF
>TRBV29-1
SVEGIVFATEAF
>TRBV2
ASSDGVNTGELF
>TRBV10-3
AISERASGGYEQF
>TRBV11-2
ASSPLALWAQY